The 28 T cell receptor beta chains below come from one sample, sequenced in a study of breast tumors, draining lymph nodes, adjacent tissues. Breast cancer patients provided tissue from their axillary draining lymph nodes. TCRdb fed the multiplex PCR reads into MiXCR, producing one record per CDR3 protein. The table has under 150,000 distinct CDR3 sequences, nearly 20% seen once; the top ten hold 3.5% to 4.5%. Sequencing used axillary lymph node tissue. These receptors originate from a female donor with breast cancer. Some clones in this sample may be carry-over from other donors' samples.

This clonotype was observed at least ten times. The rearrangement links TRBV2 to TRBJ2-1; 9 bases map to TRBD1. This CDR3 region has 15 residues. Trimming took 6 bases from V and 7 from J; bases not matched to a gene: 10. The germline CDR1 and CDR2 sequences are SNHLY and FYNNEI. The CDR3 DNA reads as TGTGCCAGCAGCAAATACAGGGGGCTAGGTAATGAGCAGTTCTTC. Amino acids: CASSKYRGLGNEQFF.

This clonotype was picked up many times. The rearrangement links TRBV3-1 to TRBJ1-5; TRBD1 matches at 9 bases. The CDR3 is 16 residues long. Trimming cost V 4 bases and J 6 bases; bases outside gene matches: 10. Germline values: CDR1 LGHDT, CDR2 YNNKEL (reference sequence). CDR3 coding DNA: TGTGCCAGCAGCCTTGGGACAGGGATCCTCAGTCAGCCCCAGCATTTT. Protein: CASSLGTGILSQPQHF.

This clonotype showed up many times. The V and J genes are TRBV24-1 and TRBJ2-5, with TRBD2 matching 8 bases. CDR3 length: 16 amino acids. Germline lookup yields CDR1 KGHDR and CDR2 SFDVKD. With V trimmed by 3 bases and J by 5 bases, 10 bases remained unmatched. The CDR3 DNA sequence: TGTGCCACCAGTGATATACCCGGGACTAGGTGGGAGACCCAGTACTTC. Translating it yields CATSDIPGTRWETQYF.

This clonotype was picked up many times. V is TRBV14 and J is TRBJ1-2, with no clear D. V was trimmed by 4 bases and J by 2 bases, leaving 8 bases between them. The germline CDR1 and CDR2 sequences are SGHDN and FVKESK. CDR3 length equals 13 residues. CDR3 sequence (DNA): TGTGCCAGCAGCCCGAACGACAACTATGGCTACACCTTC. Protein sequence: CASSPNDNYGYTF.

This clonotype was recorded a few times. The V call is TRBV28, the J call TRBJ1-5; D remains unclear. The germline V gene encodes CDR1 MDHEN and CDR2 SYDVKM. The CDR3 consists of 15 residues. The V end was cut by 8 bases, the J end by 0 bases, with 14 bases between. In DNA, the CDR3 is TGTGCCAGCCGAAAGGGTGAAGCTAGCAATCAGCCCCAGCATTTT. This gives the protein CASRKGEASNQPQHF. The full variable domain, in which reference TRBV28 and TRBJ1-5 provide the parts outside the CDR3, is DVKVTQSSRYLVKRTGEKVFLECVQDMDHENMFWYRQDPGLGLRLIYFSYDVKMKEKGDIPEGYSVSREKKERFSLILESASTNQTSMYLCASRKGEASNQPQHFGDGTRLSIL.

This clonotype was observed at least ten times. The chain is built from TRBV2 and TRBJ2-7; a possible D gene is TRBD1 (6 bases). The V gene lost 6 bases and the J gene lost 0 bases, with 15 bases spanning the gap. The CDR3 has 15 residues. Germline-derived CDR1 and CDR2 are SNHLY and FYNNEI. In DNA, the CDR3 is TGTGCCAGCAGAAGGGACACGCTTTCCTCCTACGAGCAGTACTTC. Its translation: CASRRDTLSSYEQYF.

This clonotype came up many times. The V gene is TRBV5-6, the J gene TRBJ1-2, with D possibly being TRBD1 (6 bases). Between the trimmed V and J ends, which lost 0 bases and 4 bases, there was a span of 7 bases. CDR3 length equals 13 residues. From germline, CDR1 is SGHDT and CDR2 YYEEEE. The CDR3 loop is CASSLGGAYGYTF. CDR3 sequence (DNA): TGTGCCAGCAGCTTGGGGGGGGCCTATGGCTACACCTTC.

In this sample, this clonotype turned up many times. The V gene is TRBV7-9, the J gene TRBJ2-7; D gene unclear. Trimming removed 6 bases from V and 5 bases from J, with 14 bases in between. Looked up from germline, CDR1 is SEHNR and CDR2 is FQNEAQ (reference sequence). The CDR3 is 13 amino acids. CDR3 amino acids: CASRPGLQDEQYF. The CDR3 nucleotides are TGTGCCAGCAGGCCCGGGTTGCAGGACGAGCAGTACTTC.

Points on this clonotype: A much larger clone is a single base away; this may be a read error. Since the CDR3 does not end with the conserved phenylalanine or tryptophan, this likely comes from a read error. The chain joins TRBV7-9 to TRBJ1-2; D perhaps matches TRBD1 (5 bases). V lost 0 bases, J lost 8 bases, and 16 bases lay in between. CDR1 SEHNR and CDR2 FQNEAQ come from the germline V gene (reference sequence). The CDR3 is 15 residues long. The CDR3 reads CASSLAYAREQGYTL. The CDR3 nucleotides read TGTGCCAGCAGCTTAGCGTATGCCAGGGAGCAGGGCTACACCCTC.

This clonotype came up many times. This rearrangement joins TRBV25-1 to TRBJ2-3, with 9 bases fitting TRBD2. CDR3 length: 13 residues. Germline V gene lookup returns CDR1 MGHDK and CDR2 SYGVNS. The trim removed 4 bases at V and 4 bases at J, leaving 0 bases unmatched. CDR3 DNA sequence: TGTGCCAGCAGTGGGACTAGCGCAGATACGCAGTATTTT. Amino acid sequence: CASSGTSADTQYF.

J is TRBJ1-2 and V is TRBV3-1; a weak D match, TRBD1 (5 bases). From germline, CDR1 is LGHDT and CDR2 YNNKEL (reference sequence). Trimming pared 5 bases from V and 8 bases from J, leaving 12 bases between. The CDR3 loop spans 12 amino acids. This CDR3 reads CASSGGSGGYTF. The CDR3 DNA sequence: TGTGCCAGCAGCGGGGGATCGGGAGGCTACACCTTC. The full variable domain, its missing parts supplied by reference TRBV3-1 and TRBJ1-2, is DTAVSQTPKYLVTQMGNDKSIKCEQNLGHDTMYWYKQDSKKFLKIMFSYNNKELIINETVPNRFSPKSPDKAHLNLHINSLELGDSAVYFCASSGGSGGYTFGSGTRLTVV.

The chain carries TRBV6-6 and TRBJ2-1; the match to TRBD1 covers 12 bases. Looked up from germline, CDR1 is MNHNY and CDR2 is SVGAGI (reference sequence). This CDR3 has 17 amino acids. V was clipped by 5 bases and J by 8 bases; unmatched bases: 13. In DNA form, the CDR3 reads TGTGCCAGCAGTGGGACCGGGACAGGGGGCTCTTTAGATGAGCAGTTCTTC. This gives the protein CASSGTGTGGSLDEQFF.

This clonotype showed up just a few times. This sequence joins TRBV9 and TRBJ2-6; no definite D call. The V gene's germline CDR1 is SGDLS and CDR2 YYNGEE. V lost 0 bases, J lost 0 bases, and 10 bases lay in between. The CDR3 runs to 17 residues. CDR3 sequence (DNA): TGTGCCAGCAGCGTAGCCCCCGCTGGCTCTGGGGCCAACGTCCTGACTTTC. This translates into CASSVAPAGSGANVLTF.

The CDR3 DNA reads as TGTGCCAGCAGTTATTTTCGACAAGAGACCCAGTACTTC. Amino acids: CASSYFRQETQYF. The rearrangement links TRBV6-2 or TRBV6-3 to TRBJ2-5; D not certain. The CDR3 sequence is 13 residues long. The germline V gene has CDR1 MNHEY and CDR2 SVGEGT. Trimming removed 3 bases at V and 2 bases at J, with 7 bases between.

This clonotype was recorded many times. The CDR3 region has the DNA TGTGCCAGCAGTGAAGTTAACACAGATACGCAGTATTTT. Translation gives CASSEVNTDTQYF. The V call is TRBV25-1, the J call TRBJ2-3; D unresolved. The CDR3 is 13 amino acids. Germline CDR1 and CDR2: MGHDK and SYGVNS. The ends were cut back, 2 bases at V and 2 bases at J, with 5 bases in the middle. The full variable domain, completed using reference TRBV25-1 and TRBJ2-3, is EADIYQTPRYLVIGTGKKITLECSQTMGHDKMYWYQQDPGMELHLIHYSYGVNSTEKGDLSSESTVSRIRTEHFPLTLESARPSHTSQYLCASSEVNTDTQYFGPGTRLTVL.

The V gene is TRBV19, the J gene TRBJ1-5; TRBD1 might be the D (5 bases). This CDR3 spans 17 amino acids. Germline lookup yields CDR1 LNHDA and CDR2 SQIVND (reference sequence). Trimming took 5 bases from V and 0 from J, leaving 17 bases between them. The CDR3 region has the DNA TGTGCCAGTAGTCCGACGACAGATGACTATAGCAATCAGCCCCAGCATTTT. Its protein is CASSPTTDDYSNQPQHF.

This clonotype has just a few counts. Just one base apart from a much larger clone, this may be a read error. This chain links TRBV12-3 or TRBV12-4 with TRBJ1-3; possibly TRBD1 for D (6 bases). There are 13 residues in the CDR3. For the CDR3, the DNA is TGTGCCAGCAGTTTGAAAGGGGGAAACACCATGTATTTT. This sequence encodes CASSLKGGNTMYF.

Remarks on this clonotype: A much larger clonotype is one base distant, so this may be a read error. The CDR3, as DNA: TGCAGTGCTACCGAGATAGGGGGCGCTGGACAGCCCCAGCATTTT. This gives the protein CSATEIGGAGQPQHF. This sequence joins TRBV20-1 and TRBJ1-5, with 7 bases that match TRBD1. J gave up 7 bases and V 4 bases, and 13 bases lay outside the gene matches. Per the germline V gene, CDR1 is DFQATT and CDR2 is SNEGSKA (reference sequence). This CDR3 is 15 amino acids long.

This clonotype showed up many times. V usage is TRBV5-1 and J usage is TRBJ2-3, with 12 bases aligning to TRBD2. J was trimmed by 5 bases and V by 1 base; bases with no gene match: 8. Germline-derived CDR1 and CDR2 are SGHRS and YFSETQ. The CDR3 is 17 amino acids. CDR3 in amino acids: CASSLRGLAGILDTQYF. CDR3 DNA: TGCGCCAGCAGCTTGCGCGGACTAGCGGGAATTTTAGATACGCAGTATTTT.

CDR3: CAWTPSLNEKLFF. The DNA of the CDR3 is TGTGCCTGGACCCCCAGCCTCAATGAAAAACTGTTTTTT. The genes are TRBV30 and TRBJ1-4; D gene ambiguous. Trimming pared 4 bases from V and 5 bases from J, leaving 11 bases between. Germline V gene lookup returns CDR1 GTSNPN and CDR2 SVGIG (reference sequence). This CDR3 spans 13 amino acids.

This clonotype was picked up many times. This chain connects TRBV25-1 to TRBJ1-6; 7 nucleotides align to TRBD1. V trimming: 7 bases; J trimming: 10 bases; junction bases outside the gene matches: 7. From germline, CDR1 is MGHDK and CDR2 SYGVNS. The CDR3 is 13 residues long. CDR3 DNA sequence: TGTGCCAGCACCCTGCAGGGGGGGTCACCCCTCCACTTT. Amino acids: CASTLQGGSPLHF.

The chain links TRBV29-1 to TRBJ2-7, with TRBD1 matching 11 bases. This CDR3 comprises 13 residues. Per the germline V gene, CDR1 is SQVTM and CDR2 is ANQGSEA. Trimming removed 0 bases from V and 5 bases from J; junction bases left unmatched: 0. DNA for the CDR3: TGCAGCGTTGAAGAGGGACAGGGGGACGAGCAGTACTTC. It encodes CSVEEGQGDEQYF.

This clonotype was detected many times. The chain uses TRBV30 and TRBJ1-2; D remains ambiguous. V lost 5 bases, J lost 8 bases, and 9 bases lay in between. Germline V CDR1 and CDR2: GTSNPN, SVGIG (reference sequence). The CDR3 extends over 10 amino acids. Here the CDR3 reads CAWGEEGYTF. CDR3 coding DNA: TGTGCCTGGGGCGAGGAAGGCTACACCTTC.

Many counts were recorded for this clonotype. CDR3 bases: TGCGCCAGCAGCTTGGGTGCGCACCAAGAGACCCAGTACTTC. Its protein is CASSLGAHQETQYF. The chain links TRBV5-1 to TRBJ2-5; D unresolved. The CDR3 consists of 14 residues. Germline CDR1 is SGHRS and CDR2 is YFSETQ. Trimming took off 0 bases at V and 0 bases at J, with 6 bases between the two ends.

This rearrangement joins TRBV29-1 to TRBJ1-1; 8 bases map to TRBD1. The V segment lost 6 bases and the J segment 4 bases; nucleotides outside the gene matches: 4. The length of the CDR3 is 12 residues. CDR1 is SQVTM, CDR2 ANQGSEA, per germline. CDR3 amino acids: CSVGQGLTEAFF. The DNA for the CDR3 is TGCAGCGTAGGACAGGGTCTCACTGAAGCTTTCTTT.

This chain uses TRBV7-9 with TRBJ2-4; the match to TRBD2 covers 10 bases. The CDR3 is 15 residues long. V was clipped by 4 bases and J by 7 bases; unmatched bases: 7. The germline gives CDR1 SEHNR, CDR2 FQNEAQ (reference sequence). The CDR3 sequence is CASSSSGSRGNIQYF. In DNA, the CDR3 is TGTGCCAGCAGCTCTAGCGGGAGTCGGGGGAACATTCAGTACTTC.

There are many counts of this clonotype. Because it lacks the conserved phenylalanine or tryptophan at the end, this CDR3 is likely a read error. The CDR3 is CSAPGRGTGQPQHL. In DNA form, the CDR3 reads TGCAGTGCCCCCGGGAGGGGAACGGGTCAGCCCCAGCATCTT. The rearrangement uses TRBV20-1 and TRBJ1-5; maybe TRBD1 (5 bases). Trimming pared 6 bases from V and 6 bases from J, leaving 18 bases between. Germline V gene sequence: CDR1 DFQATT, CDR2 SNEGSKA (reference sequence). CDR3 length equals 14 residues.

This clonotype has ten or more counts. J is TRBJ1-6 and V is TRBV6-6; 7 nucleotides agree with TRBD1. Germline V gene lookup returns CDR1 MNHNY and CDR2 SVGAGI (reference sequence). The V segment lost 6 bases and the J segment 10 bases; nucleotides outside the gene matches: 9. The CDR3 contains 14 residues. The CDR3 nucleotides are TGTGCCAGCAGCCCCGGACAGGAGGGATCACCCCTCCACTTT. Its protein product is CASSPGQEGSPLHF.